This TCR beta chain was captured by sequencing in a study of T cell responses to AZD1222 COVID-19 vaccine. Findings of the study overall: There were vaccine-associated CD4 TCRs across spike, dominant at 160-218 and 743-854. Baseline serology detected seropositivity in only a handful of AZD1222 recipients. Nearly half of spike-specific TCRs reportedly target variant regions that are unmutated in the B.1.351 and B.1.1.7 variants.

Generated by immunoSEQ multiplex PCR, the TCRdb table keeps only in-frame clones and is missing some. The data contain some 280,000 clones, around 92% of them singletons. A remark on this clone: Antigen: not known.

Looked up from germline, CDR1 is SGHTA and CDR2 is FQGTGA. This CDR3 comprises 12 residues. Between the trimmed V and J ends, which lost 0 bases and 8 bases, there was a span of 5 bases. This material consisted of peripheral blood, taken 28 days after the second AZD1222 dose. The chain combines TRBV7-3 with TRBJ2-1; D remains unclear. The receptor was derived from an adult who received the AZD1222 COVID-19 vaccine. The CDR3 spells CASSLTGDEQFF. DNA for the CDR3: TGTGCCAGCAGCTTAACTGGGGATGAGCAGTTCTTC.